One sample yielded the 17 T cell receptor beta chains listed below, sequenced in a study of T-cell reconstitution after alpha-beta-depleted transplantation in children. A library of TCRbeta sequences, prepared with unique molecular identifiers, was generated. In TCRdb, the PCR reads were re-called with MiXCR into one record per CDR3 protein. This sample has fewer than 1 million distinct CDR3 sequences, with roughly 15% found just once. The sample in question was PBMCs, mostly from graft donor cells, obtained 360 days after TCRalphabeta/CD19-depleted stem cell transplant. The receptor set was obtained from a male patient under 18 who had a stem cell transplant for acute lymphoblastic leukemia, so the T cells may come from the graft donor.

The chain links TRBV12-3 or TRBV12-4 to TRBJ2-5; 7 bases match TRBD2. After removal of 7 bases from V and 2 bases from J, the junction contained 10 bases not matched to a gene. This CDR3 contains 15 residues. CDR3 in amino acids: CASMGFGGFQETQYF. The CDR3, as DNA: TGTGCCAGCATGGGTTTCGGGGGGTTTCAAGAGACCCAGTACTTC.

The table lists this clonotype with a few counts. This chain links TRBV12-3 or TRBV12-4 with TRBJ2-7; 7 bases are a match to TRBD1. After removal of 6 bases from V and 5 bases from J, the junction contained 7 bases not matched to a gene. CDR3 length equals 13 residues. CDR3 residues: CASRRTGRNEQYF. CDR3 in DNA: TGTGCCAGCAGGAGGACAGGACGGAACGAGCAGTACTTC.

This clonotype showed up many times. The V and J genes are TRBV4-2 and TRBJ2-2; D ambiguous. The CDR3 runs to 15 residues. CDR1 is LGHNA, CDR2 YNFKEQ, per germline. Trimming cost V 4 bases and J 2 bases, with 11 bases left between them. CDR3 sequence: CASSRPSSNTGELFF. In nucleotides, the CDR3 is TGTGCCAGCAGCCGCCCCTCTAGTAACACCGGGGAGCTGTTTTTT.

This clonotype was recorded many times. The CDR3 spells CASSSRSPLHF. The DNA for the CDR3 is TGTGCCAGCAGCTCCAGATCACCCCTCCACTTT. This chain connects TRBV5-6 to TRBJ1-6; D is uncertain. Germline V gene lookup returns CDR1 SGHDT and CDR2 YYEEEE. CDR3 length: 11 amino acids. Trimming pared 3 bases from V and 10 bases from J, leaving 5 bases between.

This chain links TRBV29-1 with TRBJ1-1; no clear D. Germline loops: CDR1 SQVTM, CDR2 ANQGSEA. This CDR3 is 15 amino acids long. V gave up 8 bases and J gave up 0 bases, with 19 bases separating them. The CDR3 DNA reads as TGCAGCCCCCACGCCCGGGGAAAACTGAACACTGAAGCTTTCTTT. Translating it yields CSPHARGKLNTEAFF.

The chain carries TRBV5-5 and TRBJ2-5; D is perhaps TRBD1 (6 bases). CDR1 and CDR2 from the germline V gene are SGHKS and YYEKEE (reference sequence). The CDR3 consists of 15 residues. Deletions cut 6 bases from V and 1 base from J, with 16 bases between. The CDR3 sequence is CASIRRDTLQETQYF. CDR3 bases: TGTGCCAGCATACGCCGGGACACCCTCCAAGAGACCCAGTACTTC.

This clonotype was observed a few times. The chain uses TRBV4-1 and TRBJ2-3; D is unresolved. Germline assignment: CDR1 MGHRA and CDR2 YSYEKL. The CDR3 runs 14 residues. V lost 2 bases and J 6 bases, leaving 12 bases between the germline ends. The CDR3 is CASSQPSLSDTQYF. Here the CDR3 DNA reads TGCGCCAGCAGCCAACCCAGCTTATCCGATACGCAGTATTTT.

This clonotype was detected a few times. V and J are TRBV7-8 and TRBJ2-7; weak D call: TRBD2 (5 bases). The length of the CDR3 is 15 residues. Germline CDR1 and CDR2: SGHVS and FQNEAQ. The V end lost 5 bases, the J end lost 0 bases, and 14 bases lay between the germline ends. CDR3 sequence: CASSTVAWSSYEQYF. In DNA, the CDR3 is TGTGCCAGCAGCACCGTAGCGTGGAGCTCCTACGAGCAGTACTTC.

This clonotype has more than one count but fewer than ten. The chain couples TRBV20-1 to TRBJ1-2, with D unclear. Germline V lookup: CDR1 DFQATT, CDR2 SNEGSKA (reference sequence). With 4 bases removed from V and 4 bases from J, the gap between germline ends came to 1 base. The CDR3 loop spans 9 amino acids. In DNA form, the CDR3 reads TGCAGTGCTATCTATGGCTACACCTTC. Amino acid sequence: CSAIYGYTF.

This clonotype has just one count. The chain is built from TRBV3-1 and TRBJ2-5; D is ambiguous. V dropped 8 bases and J dropped 3 bases, with 16 bases sitting between them. Per the germline V gene, CDR1 is LGHDT and CDR2 is YNNKEL (reference sequence). The CDR3 length is 14 residues. CDR3 amino acids: CASASKSWEETQYF. For the CDR3, the DNA is TGTGCCAGCGCCTCGAAGAGTTGGGAAGAGACCCAGTACTTC.

This clonotype was seen a single time. The junction differs from germline at one of its ends, possibly a read error. The chain links TRBV3-1 to TRBJ2-7; D possibly corresponds to TRBD2 (5 bases). Germline lookup yields CDR1 LGHDT and CDR2 YNNKEL (reference sequence). The CDR3 is 15 amino acids. CDR3 DNA sequence: TGTGCCAGGAGCCAAGATACGCACGGGGTCTCCGAGCAGTACTTC. Translating it yields CARSQDTHGVSEQYF.

This clonotype has more than one count but fewer than ten. The chain combines TRBV7-4 with TRBJ2-1, with D perhaps matching TRBD2 (7 bases). With 5 bases removed from V and 7 bases from J, the gap between germline ends came to 21 bases. The CDR3 contains 16 residues. CDR1 SGHVT and CDR2 SQSDAQ come from the germline V gene. The CDR3 protein is CASSGQPVKRGNEQFF. CDR3 DNA: TGTGCCAGCAGCGGACAGCCCGTCAAGCGGGGAAATGAGCAGTTCTTC.

This clonotype was recorded a few times. In nucleotides, the CDR3 is TGCAGCGTTGACGTACAGGGCGGCTATGAAGCTTTCTTT. Protein sequence: CSVDVQGGYEAFF. J is TRBJ1-1 and V is TRBV29-1, with D perhaps matching TRBD1 (6 bases). V was shortened by 3 bases and J by 7 bases, with 15 bases between the two germline ends. Germline lookup yields CDR1 SQVTM and CDR2 ANQGSEA. The CDR3 is 13 residues long.

This chain uses TRBV19 with TRBJ2-1; 11 bases map to TRBD2. Per germline, CDR1 LNHDA and CDR2 SQIVND (reference sequence). The CDR3 sequence is 11 residues long. DNA for the CDR3: TGTAGTACTAGCGGGAGAGGGGAGCAGTTCTTC. Amino acids: CSTSGRGEQFF.

This clonotype showed up just a few times. The CDR3 loop reads CASSLKQYNEQFF. The DNA of the CDR3 is TGCGCCAGCAGCTTGAAACAGTACAATGAGCAGTTCTTC. The chain has TRBV5-1 and TRBJ2-1; D remains unclear. Germline V gene data show CDR1 as SGHRS and CDR2 as YFSETQ. V was clipped by 1 base and J by 4 bases, with 6 bases between them. This CDR3 spans 13 amino acids.

This clonotype was observed a handful of times. The genes are TRBV19 and TRBJ1-6, with a weak D call TRBD1 (5 bases). The CDR3 spans 17 residues. Trimming pared 5 bases from V and 8 bases from J, leaving 22 bases between. The germline V gene has CDR1 LNHDA and CDR2 SQIVND (reference sequence). DNA of the CDR3: TGTGCCAGTAGTCTTCCCGAGGGAGGGACGGAGGATTCACCCCTCCACTTT. It encodes CASSLPEGGTEDSPLHF.

This clonotype came up a few times. The chain has TRBV5-1 and TRBJ2-2, with D perhaps TRBD1 (6 bases). This CDR3 is built from 16 residues. V lost 3 bases and J 0 bases, leaving 12 bases between the germline ends. CDR1 and CDR2 (germline): SGHRS, YFSETQ. CDR3 sequence: CASSYYRAANTGELFF. The CDR3 bases are TGCGCCAGCAGCTATTACAGGGCCGCGAACACCGGGGAGCTGTTTTTT.